The present entry profiles one TCR beta chain with its context. As yet, its antigen is unknown. This sample stems from a study of cytomegalovirus exposure and HLA in healthy donors. Findings and limits, study-wide: Reportedly, TCR beta sequences accurately predicted HLA-A and HLA-B alleles in most subjects. In a later analysis, productive TCRs from donors in an Asian-associated ancestry cluster reportedly carried fewer N-insertions than the cohort mean. Earlier findings revealed that most TCR beta V segments proved productive either about 90% or about 30% of the time. An observed cluster of highly shared sequence variants was recorded as a likely sequencing artifact.

Researchers ran the PCR with 60 Vbeta and 13 Jbeta primers. Libraries were prepared by immunoSEQ multiplex PCR; TCRdb keeps only in-frame clonotypes and omits some of them. This sample has 150,000 to 200,000 clones, with just under 80% found just once. The origin of this receptor is a woman between 50 and 59 years old in good health and CMV-seronegative. Specimen: PBMCs.

CDR3 protein: CASSFTGVNTEAFF. CDR3 DNA sequence: TGTGCCAGCAGCTTCACAGGGGTGAACACTGAAGCTTTCTTT. The chain recombines TRBV7-2 with TRBJ1-1; 7 positions match TRBD1. The CDR3 is 14 amino acids. Germline CDR1 is SGHTA and CDR2 is FQGNSA. Germline trimming cut 3 bases from V and 0 bases from J; bases unmatched to any gene: 1.